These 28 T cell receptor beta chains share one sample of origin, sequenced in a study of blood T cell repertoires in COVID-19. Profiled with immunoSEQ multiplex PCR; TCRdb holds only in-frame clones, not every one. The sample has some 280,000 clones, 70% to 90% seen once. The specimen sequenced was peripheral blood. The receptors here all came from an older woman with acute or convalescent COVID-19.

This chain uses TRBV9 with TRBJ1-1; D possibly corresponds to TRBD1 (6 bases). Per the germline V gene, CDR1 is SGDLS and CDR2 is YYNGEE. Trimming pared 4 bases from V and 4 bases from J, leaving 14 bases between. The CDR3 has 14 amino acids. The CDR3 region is CASSPAGTLTEAFF. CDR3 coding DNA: TGTGCCAGCAGCCCGGCCGGGACACTCACTGAAGCTTTCTTT.

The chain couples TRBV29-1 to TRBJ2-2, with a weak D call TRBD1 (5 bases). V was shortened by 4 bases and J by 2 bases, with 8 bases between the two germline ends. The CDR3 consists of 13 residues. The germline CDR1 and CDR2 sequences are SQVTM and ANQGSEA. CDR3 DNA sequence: TGCAGCGTTGTTGACAGTAACACCGGGGAGCTGTTTTTT. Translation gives CSVVDSNTGELFF.

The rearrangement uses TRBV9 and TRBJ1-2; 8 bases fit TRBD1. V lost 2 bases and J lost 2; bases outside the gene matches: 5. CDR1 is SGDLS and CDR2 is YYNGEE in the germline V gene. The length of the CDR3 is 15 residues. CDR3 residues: CASSVTGQGNYGYTF. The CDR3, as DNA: TGTGCCAGCAGCGTTACCGGACAGGGCAACTATGGCTACACCTTC.

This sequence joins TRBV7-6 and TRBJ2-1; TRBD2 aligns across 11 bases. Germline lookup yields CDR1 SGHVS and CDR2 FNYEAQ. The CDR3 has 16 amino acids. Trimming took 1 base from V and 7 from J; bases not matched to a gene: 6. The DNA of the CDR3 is TGTGCCAGCAGCTTAGAGGCTAGCGGGGGGATGAATGAGCAGTTCTTC. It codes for CASSLEASGGMNEQFF.

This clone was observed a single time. CDR3 in DNA: TGTGCCAGCAGTCTCCGCGGGGCACCTTCTGAAGCTTTCTTT. Residues: CASSLRGAPSEAFF. V usage is TRBV6-2 or TRBV6-3 and J usage is TRBJ1-1, with D perhaps matching TRBD1 (5 bases). The CDR3 has 14 residues. Germline V gene sequence: CDR1 MNHEY, CDR2 SVGEGT. Trimming left V 5 bases short and J 6 bases short, with 16 bases between.

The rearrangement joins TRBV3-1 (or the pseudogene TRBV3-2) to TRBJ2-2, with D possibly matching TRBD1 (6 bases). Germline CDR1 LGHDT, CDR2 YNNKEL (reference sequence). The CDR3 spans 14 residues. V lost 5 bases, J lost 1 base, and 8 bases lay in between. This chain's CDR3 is CASSGGQNTGELFF. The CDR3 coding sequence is TGTGCCAGCAGCGGGGGCCAGAACACCGGGGAGCTGTTTTTT.

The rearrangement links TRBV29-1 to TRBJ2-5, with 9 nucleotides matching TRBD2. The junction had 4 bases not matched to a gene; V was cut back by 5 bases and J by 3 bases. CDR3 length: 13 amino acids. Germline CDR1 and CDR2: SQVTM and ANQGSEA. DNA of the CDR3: TGCAGCGTTTTTGCGGGGGGGAAAGAGACCCAGTACTTC. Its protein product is CSVFAGGKETQYF.

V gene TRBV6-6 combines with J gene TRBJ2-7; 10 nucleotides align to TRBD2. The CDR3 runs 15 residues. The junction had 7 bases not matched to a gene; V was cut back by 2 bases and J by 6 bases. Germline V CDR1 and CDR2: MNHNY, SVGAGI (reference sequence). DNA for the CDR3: TGTGCCAGCAGTTACCCTAGCGGGAGTATCTCCGAGCAGTACTTC. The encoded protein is CASSYPSGSISEQYF.

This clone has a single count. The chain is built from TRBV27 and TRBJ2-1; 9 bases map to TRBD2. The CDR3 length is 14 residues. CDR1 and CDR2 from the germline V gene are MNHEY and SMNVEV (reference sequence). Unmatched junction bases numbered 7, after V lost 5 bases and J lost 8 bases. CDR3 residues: CASSLGLAPHEQFF. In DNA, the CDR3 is TGTGCCAGCAGTCTGGGACTAGCTCCCCATGAGCAGTTCTTC.

The CDR3 DNA is TGTGCCAGCAGCTTAACAGAGACCTCCTACAATGAGCAGTTCTTC. Its translation: CASSLTETSYNEQFF. V gene TRBV5-5 combines with J gene TRBJ2-1; D is undetermined. CDR1 is SGHKS, CDR2 YYEKEE, per germline (reference sequence). The germline V and J ends were trimmed by 2 bases and 0 bases, with 9 bases remaining between them. This CDR3 spans 15 amino acids.

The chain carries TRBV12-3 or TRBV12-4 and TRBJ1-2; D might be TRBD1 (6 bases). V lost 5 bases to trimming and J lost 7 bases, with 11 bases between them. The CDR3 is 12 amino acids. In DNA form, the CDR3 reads TGTGCCAGCAGTCCACAGGGCTTTGGCTACACCTTC. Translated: CASSPQGFGYTF.

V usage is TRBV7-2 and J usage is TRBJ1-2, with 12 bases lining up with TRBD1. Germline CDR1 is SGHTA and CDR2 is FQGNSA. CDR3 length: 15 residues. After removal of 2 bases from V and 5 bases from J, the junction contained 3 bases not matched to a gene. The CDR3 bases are TGTGCCAGCAGCTTATGGGACAGGGGGCAGTATGGCTACACCTTC. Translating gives CASSLWDRGQYGYTF.

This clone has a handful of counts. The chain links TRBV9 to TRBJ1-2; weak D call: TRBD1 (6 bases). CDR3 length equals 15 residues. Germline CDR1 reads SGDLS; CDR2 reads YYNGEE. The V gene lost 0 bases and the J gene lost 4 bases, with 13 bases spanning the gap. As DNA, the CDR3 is TGTGCCAGCAGCGTAGATGGGGGCGCTGGCTATGGCTACACCTTC. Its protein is CASSVDGGAGYGYTF.

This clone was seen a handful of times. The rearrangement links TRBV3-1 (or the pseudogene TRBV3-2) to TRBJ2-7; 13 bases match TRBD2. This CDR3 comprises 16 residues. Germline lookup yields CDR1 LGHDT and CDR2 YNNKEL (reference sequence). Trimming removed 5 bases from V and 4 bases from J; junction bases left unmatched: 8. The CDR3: CASSYGLAGAQYEQYF. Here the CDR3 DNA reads TGTGCCAGCAGCTACGGACTAGCGGGAGCTCAATACGAGCAGTACTTC.

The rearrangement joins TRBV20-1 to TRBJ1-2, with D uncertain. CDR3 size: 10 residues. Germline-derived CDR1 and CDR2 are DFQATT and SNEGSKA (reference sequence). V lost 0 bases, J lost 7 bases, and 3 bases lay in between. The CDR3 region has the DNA TGCAGTGCTAGAGATCTTGGCTACACCTTC. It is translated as CSARDLGYTF.

The CDR3 bases are TGTGCCAGCAGCTTGGGGGGACAGGGGCTTTACGCTGAAGCTTTCTTT. As protein: CASSLGGQGLYAEAFF. The rearrangement joins TRBV5-5 to TRBJ1-1, with 10 bases that match TRBD1. The CDR3 has 16 amino acids. The ends lost 0 bases at V and 6 bases at J; junction bases unmatched: 8. CDR1 and CDR2 (germline): SGHKS, YYEKEE (reference sequence). The full variable domain, with the rest looked up from reference TRBV5-5 and TRBJ1-1, is DAGVTQSPTHLIKTRGQQVTLRCSPISGHKSVSWYQQVLGQGPQFIFQYYEKEERGRGNFPDRFSARQFPNYSSELNVNALLLGDSALYLCASSLGGQGLYAEAFFGQGTRLTVV.

The CDR3 DNA sequence: TGTGCCAGCAGCCAACAGGGATCGGAGACCCAGTACTTC. Its protein product is CASSQQGSETQYF. This chain links TRBV3-1 (or the pseudogene TRBV3-2) with TRBJ2-5, with D possibly TRBD1 on 5 matching bases. Germline V lookup: CDR1 LGHDT, CDR2 YNNKEL (reference sequence). The CDR3 loop spans 13 amino acids. V was shortened by 2 bases and J by 5 bases, with 9 bases between the two germline ends.

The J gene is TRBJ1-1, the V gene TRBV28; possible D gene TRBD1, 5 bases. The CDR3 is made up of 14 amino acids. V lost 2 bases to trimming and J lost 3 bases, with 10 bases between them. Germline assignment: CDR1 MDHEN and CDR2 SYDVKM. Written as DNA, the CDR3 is TGTGCCAGCAGTTTAAGTGCAGGGTACACTGAAGCTTTCTTT. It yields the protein CASSLSAGYTEAFF.

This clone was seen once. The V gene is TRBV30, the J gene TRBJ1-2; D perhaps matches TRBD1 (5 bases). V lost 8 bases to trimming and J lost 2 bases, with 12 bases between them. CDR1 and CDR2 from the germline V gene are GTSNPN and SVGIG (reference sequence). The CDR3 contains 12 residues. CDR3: CAEGRGNYGYTF. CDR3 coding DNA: TGTGCCGAGGGACGGGGGAACTATGGCTACACCTTC. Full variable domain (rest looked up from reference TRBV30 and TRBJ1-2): SQTIHQWPATLVQPVGSPLSLECTVEGTSNPNLYWYRQAAGRGLQLLFYSVGIGQISSEVPQNLSASRPQDRQFILSSKKLLLSDSGFYLCAEGRGNYGYTFGSGTRLTVV.

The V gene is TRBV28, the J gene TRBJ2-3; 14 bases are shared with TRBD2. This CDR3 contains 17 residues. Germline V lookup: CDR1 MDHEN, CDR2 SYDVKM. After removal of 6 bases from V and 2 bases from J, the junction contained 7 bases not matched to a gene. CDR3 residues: CASRGLAGVVSTDTQYF. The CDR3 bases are TGTGCCAGCAGGGGACTAGCGGGAGTAGTCTCCACAGATACGCAGTATTTT. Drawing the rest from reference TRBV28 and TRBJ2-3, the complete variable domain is DVKVTQSSRYLVKRTGEKVFLECVQDMDHENMFWYRQDPGLGLRLIYFSYDVKMKEKGDIPEGYSVSREKKERFSLILESASTNQTSMYLCASRGLAGVVSTDTQYFGPGTRLTVL.

The CDR3 DNA reads as TGTGCCAGCAGTTTATATCTTGGGACTAGCGGGCGGAGCTCCTACAATGAGCAGTTCTTC. Translation gives CASSLYLGTSGRSSYNEQFF. The gene calls are TRBV28 and TRBJ2-1, with TRBD2 matching 12 bases. The germline V gene has CDR1 MDHEN and CDR2 SYDVKM. The CDR3 is made up of 20 amino acids. V lost 1 base and J lost 0; bases outside the gene matches: 10.

CDR3 nucleotide sequence: TGTGCCAGCAGTTCCATCTTAGGGAGCGGGGGGGCCGTTCGCTACAATGAGCAGTTCTTC. It encodes CASSSILGSGGAVRYNEQFF. The chain combines TRBV28 with TRBJ2-1; TRBD2 matches 10 bases. The junction had 18 bases not matched to a gene; V was cut back by 4 bases and J by 3 bases. There are 20 residues in the CDR3. Per germline, CDR1 MDHEN and CDR2 SYDVKM.

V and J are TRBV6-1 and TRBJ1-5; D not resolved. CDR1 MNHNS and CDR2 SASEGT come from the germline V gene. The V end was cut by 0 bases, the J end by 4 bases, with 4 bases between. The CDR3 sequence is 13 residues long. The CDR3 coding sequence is TGTGCCAGCAGTGAAGCCCTTAATCAGCCCCAGCATTTT. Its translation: CASSEALNQPQHF.

CDR3 in DNA: TGTGCCAGCAGTTACTCCCGGGGGACGTACGAGCAGTACTTC. Encoded protein: CASSYSRGTYEQYF. The chain carries TRBV6-2 or TRBV6-3 and TRBJ2-7; D might be TRBD2 (6 bases). From germline, CDR1 is MNHEY and CDR2 SVGEGT. V was shortened by 0 bases and J by 4 bases, with 10 bases between the two germline ends. This CDR3 comprises 14 residues.

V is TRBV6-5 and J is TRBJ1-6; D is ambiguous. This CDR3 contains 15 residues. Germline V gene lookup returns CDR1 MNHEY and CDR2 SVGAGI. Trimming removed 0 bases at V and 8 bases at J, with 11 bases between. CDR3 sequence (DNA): TGTGCCAGCAGTTACTCAACGCGGGGTGATTCACCCCTCCACTTT. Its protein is CASSYSTRGDSPLHF.

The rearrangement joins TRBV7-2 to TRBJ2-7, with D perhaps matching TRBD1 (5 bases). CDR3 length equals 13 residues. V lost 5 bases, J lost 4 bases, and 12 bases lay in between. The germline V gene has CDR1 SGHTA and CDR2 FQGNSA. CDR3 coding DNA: TGTGCCAGCAGCCCGATCCCAGGGTACGAGCAGTACTTC. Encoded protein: CASSPIPGYEQYF.

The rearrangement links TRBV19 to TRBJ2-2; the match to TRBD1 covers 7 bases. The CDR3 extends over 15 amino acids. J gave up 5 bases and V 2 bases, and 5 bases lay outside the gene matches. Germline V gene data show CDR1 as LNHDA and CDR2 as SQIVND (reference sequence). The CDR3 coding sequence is TGTGCCAGTAGTATAATAGGACAGGCTACCGGGGAGCTGTTTTTT. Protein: CASSIIGQATGELFF.

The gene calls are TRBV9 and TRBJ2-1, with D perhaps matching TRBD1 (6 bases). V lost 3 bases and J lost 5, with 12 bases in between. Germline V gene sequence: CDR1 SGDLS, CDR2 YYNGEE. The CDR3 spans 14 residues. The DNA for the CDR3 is TGTGCCAGCAGCGACCGGGACATCAACAATGAGCAGTTCTTC. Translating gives CASSDRDINNEQFF. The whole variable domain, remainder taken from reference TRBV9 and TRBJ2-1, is DSGVTQTPKHLITATGQRVTLRCSPRSGDLSVYWYQQSLDQGLQFLIQYYNGEERAKGNILERFSAQQFPDLHSELNLSSLELGDSALYFCASSDRDINNEQFFGPGTRLTVL.